The rows below give T cell receptor beta chains drawn from one sample of a study of identical twins. Each CDR3 protein is one row after TCRdb ran MiXCR on the 5' RACE reads. This sample carries about 1.7 million distinct CDR3 sequences, around a third of them seen once, and the ten largest clones take about 0.27%. The sequenced sample was cord blood. These receptors were taken from a newborn girl in good health. The CDR3 runs from the conserved cysteine through the conserved F or W. Each record gives: CDR3 protein, CDR3 DNA, V gene, D gene, clone size, J gene. D genes are given only for firm matches. Clone size, where shown, is once, few, many, or a class for clones that have expanded.

CASSAGTTGNSPLHF	TGCGCCAGCAGCGCCGGGACAACGGGTAATTCACCCCTCCACTTT	TRBV5-1	.	.	TRBJ1-6
CSVTNELLVDKNIQYF	TGCAGCGTTACGAACGAATTACTCGTGGATAAAAACATTCAGTACTTC	TRBV29-1	.	.	TRBJ2-4
CSVVQRLNGYTF	TGCAGCGTTGTACAGCGGTTAAATGGCTACACCTTC	TRBV29-1	.	many	TRBJ1-2
CAISEPGPQRYEQYF	TGTGCCATCAGTGAGCCGGGACCCCAACGGTACGAGCAGTACTTC	TRBV10-3	.	few	TRBJ2-7
CAISGEIDLSPQHF	TGTGCCATCAGTGGAGAAATAGACTTGTCGCCCCAGCATTTT	TRBV10-3	.	few	TRBJ1-5
CSVEQRQETQFF	TGCAGCGTTGAACAGCGACAAGAGACCCAGTTCTTC	TRBV29-1	.	.	TRBJ2-1
CSAATSGGPTGELFF	TGCAGTGCTGCAACTAGCGGGGGGCCCACCGGGGAGCTGTTTTTT	TRBV20-1	TRBD2	.	TRBJ2-2
CSVGDRGAENYGYTF	TGCAGCGTTGGGGACAGGGGTGCCGAAAACTATGGCTACACCTTC	TRBV29-1	TRBD1	.	TRBJ1-2
CASSRREGTDTQYF	TGCGCCAGCAGTAGGCGGGAAGGAACAGATACGCAGTATTTT	TRBV5-1	.	many	TRBJ2-3
CSVGTGTGRTDTQYF	TGCAGCGTTGGGACCGGGACAGGGAGGACAGATACGCAGTATTTT	TRBV29-1	TRBD1	.	TRBJ2-3
CASSHGLVYEQYF	TGTGCCAGCAGCCATGGACTCGTCTACGAGCAGTACTTC	TRBV6-5	.	many	TRBJ2-7
CASSRGGLLLTMKTDTQYF	TGTGCCAGCAGTCGGGGGGGGCTACTCCTTACGATGAAAACCGATACGCAGTATTTT	TRBV27	TRBD2	once	TRBJ2-3
CASRQKPGRWRQGRNEQFF	TGTGCCAGTAGACAAAAGCCGGGGCGGTGGAGACAGGGGCGGAATGAGCAGTTCTTC	TRBV28	TRBD1	few	TRBJ2-1
CASSAYEPGPVYEQYF	TGTGCCAGCAGCGCCTACGAGCCGGGACCAGTCTACGAGCAGTACTTC	TRBV14	.	many	TRBJ2-7
CASSRSRYNEQFF	TGTGCCAGCAGTAGAAGTAGGTACAATGAGCAGTTCTTC	TRBV2	.	.	TRBJ2-1
CASSSTRSRDTQYF	TGTGCCAGCAGCTCAACTAGATCTAGAGATACGCAGTATTTT	TRBV9	.	few	TRBJ2-3